Listed here are 14 T cell receptor beta chains from one sample, sequenced in a study of blood T cells in healthy people across ages (dated by TCRdb to about 2015). Library creation used 5' RACE. The reads were generated on an Illumina HiSeq 2500. A second PCR of about 7 to 12 cycles was run with a J-beta primer mix and a sample-barcoded 5' primer. Using fastp at Q25 and MiXCR, TCRdb reprocessed the public reads and kept productive beta chains. A single entry per CDR3 protein holds the most common genes and DNA from its merged rows. The sample table lists roughly 900,000 distinct CDR3 sequences, roughly 50% of them with a count of one. The ten largest clones represent around an eighth of the sample. The sequencing input was blood. Receptors were obtained from a man aged 30 to 45 in good health.

This clonotype showed up just a few times. V is TRBV9 and J is TRBJ2-7; possible D gene TRBD1, 5 bases. The CDR3 length is 15 residues. V gave up 0 bases and J gave up 2 bases, with 12 bases separating them. Per the germline V gene, CDR1 is SGDLS and CDR2 is YYNGEE. Written as DNA, the CDR3 is TGTGCCAGCAGCGTAGATACAGGACCCCCCTACGAGCAGTACTTC. It translates to CASSVDTGPPYEQYF. The full variable domain, its missing parts supplied by reference TRBV9 and TRBJ2-7, is DSGVTQTPKHLITATGQRVTLRCSPRSGDLSVYWYQQSLDQGLQFLIQYYNGEERAKGNILERFSAQQFPDLHSELNLSSLELGDSALYFCASSVDTGPPYEQYFGPGTRLTVT.

The genes are TRBV28 and TRBJ1-2; 8 nucleotides line up with TRBD1. CDR1 and CDR2 from the germline V gene are MDHEN and SYDVKM. The CDR3 loop spans 14 amino acids. Losses at the gene ends were 0 bases for V and 10 bases for J; bases not matched to a gene: 7. This CDR3 reads CASSLWAGGCVYTF. Written as DNA, the CDR3 is TGTGCCAGCAGTTTATGGGCAGGGGGCTGCGTCTACACCTTC.

Comment on this clonotype: A clone one base away is much larger, so this may be a read error. The chain carries TRBV4-1 and TRBJ2-3, with TRBD2 matching 8 bases. Germline V CDR1 and CDR2: MGHRA, YSYEKL. V was pared by 4 bases and J by 7 bases, with 13 bases of the junction left unmatched. This CDR3 comprises 16 residues. The CDR3 DNA follows: TGCGCCAGCAGCCCCCTCTCGGGGGGGATTGAAAATACGCAGTATTTT. This sequence encodes CASSPLSGGIENTQYF.

This clonotype has just a few counts. The J gene is TRBJ2-7, the V gene TRBV28, with 8 bases aligning to TRBD1. The germline V gene encodes CDR1 MDHEN and CDR2 SYDVKM. After removal of 7 bases from V and 1 base from J, the junction contained 9 bases not matched to a gene. CDR3 size: 15 residues. This CDR3 reads CASMGRQGLSYEQYF. CDR3 sequence (DNA): TGTGCCAGCATGGGTCGACAGGGGTTGTCCTACGAGCAGTACTTC.

The chain employs TRBV2 and TRBJ2-1; D possibly corresponds to TRBD2 (5 bases). Germline values: CDR1 SNHLY, CDR2 FYNNEI. The CDR3 has 16 residues. Trimming removed 3 bases at V and 8 bases at J, with 20 bases between. The CDR3 coding sequence is TGTGCCAGCAGTGACATCGTCGGGGTCCGTGTCGATGAGCAGTTCTTC. Amino acid sequence: CASSDIVGVRVDEQFF.

This sequence joins TRBV24-1 and TRBJ2-3; 9 bases agree with TRBD1. V lost 4 bases, J lost 2 bases, and 6 bases stayed unmatched. Germline CDR1 KGHDR, CDR2 SFDVKD. The CDR3 loop spans 16 amino acids. CDR3 nucleotide sequence: TGTGCCACCAGTGACCAGGGACAGGGACTCACAGATACGCAGTATTTT. Translated, it gives CATSDQGQGLTDTQYF.

As to this clonotype: One base away lies a much larger clone, so this may be a sequencing read error. The V and J genes are TRBV6-6 and TRBJ2-7; 10 nucleotides agree with TRBD1. The J call could be wrong; TRBJ2-5 is a better fit for the DNA end. Germline CDR1 MNHNY, CDR2 SVGAGI (reference sequence). The CDR3 loop spans 14 amino acids. DNA of the CDR3: TGTGCCAGCAGTGACAGGGGGCGGTGGGAGACCCAGTACTTC. It encodes CASSDRGRWETQYF.

The chain uses TRBV11-3 and TRBJ1-1; D possibly corresponds to TRBD1 (6 bases). V was trimmed by 6 bases and J by 5 bases, leaving 16 bases between them. Germline loops: CDR1 SGHNT, CDR2 YENEEA. This CDR3 region has 14 residues. The CDR3 spells CASRLTGPGTEAFF. CDR3 DNA sequence: TGTGCCAGCAGATTAACAGGGCCGGGAACTGAAGCTTTCTTT.

The chain employs TRBV5-6 and TRBJ2-2, with TRBD2 matching over 11 bases. Germline CDR1 reads SGHDT; CDR2 reads YYEEEE. This CDR3 region has 16 residues. The J segment lost 1 base and the V segment lost 2 bases, leaving 1 base of the junction unmatched. The CDR3 region is CASSFGLAGNTGELFF. CDR3 coding DNA: TGTGCCAGCAGCTTCGGACTAGCGGGGAACACCGGGGAGCTGTTTTTT.

This sequence joins TRBV2 and TRBJ1-2; D is perhaps TRBD1 (6 bases). Trimming left V 3 bases short and J 2 bases short, with 7 bases between. The germline gives CDR1 SNHLY, CDR2 FYNNEI. The CDR3 has 13 amino acids. The CDR3 DNA reads as TGTGCCAGCAGTGACGGACAGAACTATGGCTACACCTTC. The encoded protein is CASSDGQNYGYTF. Full variable domain (outside the CDR3, taken from reference TRBV2 and TRBJ1-2): EPEVTQTPSHQVTQMGQEVILRCVPISNHLYFYWYRQILGQKVEFLVSFYNNEISEKSEIFDDQFSVERPDGSNFTLKIRSTKLEDSAMYFCASSDGQNYGYTFGSGTRLTVV.

This clonotype was found a few times. This chain links TRBV20-1 with TRBJ1-5; D unresolved. The germline CDR1 and CDR2 sequences are DFQATT and SNEGSKA (reference sequence). V dropped 5 bases and J dropped 0 bases, with 5 bases sitting between them. This CDR3 spans 12 amino acids. The CDR3, as DNA: TGCAGTGCTTACCCTAGCAATCAGCCCCAGCATTTT. Its translation is CSAYPSNQPQHF.

J is TRBJ2-7 and V is TRBV29-1, with a tentative D call TRBD1 (6 bases). Trimming cost V 6 bases and J 3 bases, with 15 bases left between them. This CDR3 region has 13 residues. Germline assignment: CDR1 SQVTM and CDR2 ANQGSEA. The CDR3 bases are TGCAGCGTGATACAGGGATTGGGCTACGAGCAGTACTTC. It translates to CSVIQGLGYEQYF.

The chain uses TRBV20-1 and TRBJ2-7; no definite D call. The J call could be wrong; TRBJ2-5 is a better fit for the DNA end. CDR1 is DFQATT, CDR2 SNEGSKA, per germline (reference sequence). The CDR3 is 13 amino acids. In nucleotides, the CDR3 is TGCAGTGCTAGAGGCACGTCCGGAGAGACCCAGTACTTC. Translating it yields CSARGTSGETQYF.

V gene TRBV19 combines with J gene TRBJ2-6; D is undetermined. Trimming cost V 3 bases and J 0 bases, with 9 bases left between them. The CDR3 loop spans 16 amino acids. Germline CDR1 LNHDA, CDR2 SQIVND (reference sequence). CDR3 nucleotide sequence: TGTGCCAGTAGTATCCGTCAGCTCTCTGGGGCCAACGTCCTGACTTTC. Its translation is CASSIRQLSGANVLTF.